The source of this T cell receptor (beta chain) is a study of beta chain features in type 1 diabetes listed by TCRdb under 2018. Turning to the overall study: Patients and healthy donors did not differ in mean age, gender distribution, total cell number or subset yield. A total of 85 million to 140 million sorted cells were examined across all samples, and a strong correlation was observed between cell number per subset and RNA yield. The study compared the TCRB repertoires of sorted circulating CD4+ T cell subsets in recently diagnosed type 1 diabetes patients with those in matched healthy donors. Naive and central memory subsets were obtained from all 30 or so donors, but regulatory and stem cell-like memory subsets were isolated from only 8 patients and roughly 8 healthy donors. Paper-wide results and their limitations: A moderate but significant shortening of TCRB CDR3 length was observed in type 1 diabetes patients in all four CD4+ subsets. At VDJ recombination sites, type 1 diabetes patients had fewer insertions and more deleted nucleotides, which implies abnormalities in thymic rearrangement. Because cDNA was sequenced instead of genomic DNA, highly expressing activated cells could be over-represented, though the groups showed no difference in activation or CD3 levels. Because the HLA sub-analyses included only small numbers of individuals, any influence of HLA type on TCRB rearrangement was left unresolved. Shorter templates might have been favored by PCR, but patient and control samples were amplified and corrected together, so both groups would have been affected equally by any skew. Naive, central memory and regulatory TCRB repertoires appeared to be more alike among patients than among healthy donors.

To note about this clone: What this receptor recognizes is not known. The record has no base qualities; no much larger clone is one base away.

The CDR3 spans 12 residues, from the cysteine through the phenylalanine. Kept here is only the CDR3 DNA, which spans 36 bases and is read in frame from base 1. From the germline V gene, CDR1 is SQVTM and CDR2 is ANQGSEA. Trimming costs V 6 bases and J 5 bases, and their ends lie 13 bases apart. The High Capacity cDNA Reverse Transcription Kit was used to reverse transcribe all of the isolated RNA, meaning that expressed TCRB transcripts were what got sequenced. Deep immunoSEQ sequencing was performed on naive, central memory and regulatory T cell samples, with an average of around 3.5 million total reads per sample. Sorted cells were lysed in RLT buffer and RNA was extracted with DNase-treated RNeasy Micro or Mini kits, depending on cell number. To prevent cross-contamination, each cell subset was processed individually, whereas patient and healthy donor samples were processed jointly. The immunoSEQ multiplex PCR was used to amplify TCRB sequences from cDNA, generating 87-bp fragments that spanned the CDR3 region. Sequencing of the amplicons was done on the Illumina HiSeq platform. On the study's bioinformatics: PCR bias was corrected computationally using synthetic template baselines, and reads within Hamming distance 2 were collapsed, with unmergeable singletons discarded. Reads were aligned against IMGT to assign V, D and J genes, CDR3 length and insertions or deletions at six rearrangement sites. Within each subset, clonotype counts were normalized to sorted cell number, after which true diversity and Gini coefficients were computed with the tcR R package. The overlap coefficient, calculated on TCRB nucleotide sequences, was used to measure repertoire sharing. Out-of-frame TCRB sequences from naive cells were analyzed as a proxy for the pre-selection repertoire. TCRdb carries this immuneACCESS record with in-frame sequences only. Its versions omit some clonotypes, under half of them owing to an unresolved V gene in the studies checked, with the rest unexplained. V and J calls and clone size come straight from that table; D and trimming were deduced from the DNA. The sample records about 740,000 clones, about an eighth of which are singletons. The biggest ten clones account for roughly 0.022% of the sample.

From each donor, a single peripheral blood sample of 100 to 150 mL on average was drawn into heparinised tubes. A BD FACSAria II and a panel including CD45RO, CCR7, CD25, CD127, CD95 and CD27 were used to sort naive, central memory, regulatory and stem cell-like memory CD4+ T cells. Purity was above 95% for every sorted population. PBMCs were isolated right away by Lymphoprep density gradient centrifugation and were stained directly, without culture. So that batch effects would be minimized, each experiment stained and sorted samples in pairs, pairing one healthy donor with one patient. The specimen sequenced was naive CD4+ T cells from blood. The sample's cell subset or site label, decoded: true naive CD4+ T cells. The receptor comes from a man aged 18 to 35 with type 1 diabetes. The chain is assembled from TRBV29-1 and TRBJ1-2; TRBD1 is possibly the D segment (5 matching bases). The encoded CDR3 is CSVGYGAYGYTF. The DNA is TGCAGCGTGGGCTACGGGGCTTATGGCTACACCTTC.